A single sample is the source of the 30 T cell receptor beta chains below, sequenced in a study of shared clonotypes between healthy human individuals. Assay used: immunoSEQ multiplex PCR; TCRdb lists only in-frame clones, some missing. The repertoire has some 2 million clones, roughly 94% of them found once; the top ten carry under 1.5%. Naivety among CD8 cells was defined by CD45RO negativity and positive CCR7 selection, thereby excluding terminally differentiated effector memory CD45RA+ cells. Sample: naive CD8+ T cells sorted from blood. These receptors were collected from a young man in good health.

The rearrangement joins TRBV4-1 to TRBJ2-7, with a possible D match to TRBD2 (5 bases). The CDR3 covers 16 residues. The germline gives CDR1 MGHRA, CDR2 YSYEKL. Deletions cut 0 bases from V and 2 bases from J, with 14 bases between. CDR3 amino acids: CASSQEGGWGTYEQYF. The CDR3 bases are TGCGCCAGCAGCCAAGAGGGCGGGTGGGGTACCTACGAGCAGTACTTC.

Comments on this clone: In the same sample, other DNA sequences code for this CDR3. The chain has TRBV6-5 and TRBJ2-7; 11 bases match TRBD2. Trimming removed 2 bases from V and 0 bases from J; junction bases left unmatched: 0. Looked up from germline, CDR1 is MNHEY and CDR2 is SVGAGI. There are 15 residues in the CDR3. The CDR3 spells CASSYTSGSSYEQYF. The CDR3 coding sequence is TGTGCCAGCAGTTACACTAGCGGGAGCTCCTACGAGCAGTACTTC.

This clone was counted only a few times. This specimen includes other DNA sequences encoding the same CDR3. The V gene is TRBV7-9, the J gene TRBJ1-1; a weak D match, TRBD1 (6 bases). Trimming left V 0 bases short and J 0 bases short, with 8 bases between. The CDR3 is made up of 15 amino acids. CDR1 is SEHNR and CDR2 is FQNEAQ in the germline V gene (reference sequence). CDR3 sequence reads: CASSLAQGLNTEAFF. CDR3 bases: TGTGCCAGCAGCTTAGCGCAGGGGTTGAACACTGAAGCTTTCTTT.

DNA for the CDR3: TGTGCCTTGGGACTAGCGGGGGACAATGAGCAGTTCTTC. It specifies CALGLAGDNEQFF. This chain links TRBV30 with TRBJ2-1; 14 nucleotides line up with TRBD2. V dropped 7 bases and J dropped 5; count of bases not matched to a gene: 1. CDR3 size: 13 residues. Germline V CDR1 and CDR2: GTSNPN, SVGIG (reference sequence).

V gene TRBV9 combines with J gene TRBJ2-3, with 9 bases matching TRBD1. Unmatched junction bases numbered 10, after V lost 4 bases and J lost 4 bases. The length of the CDR3 is 16 residues. Looked up from germline, CDR1 is SGDLS and CDR2 is YYNGEE. The CDR3 bases are TGTGCCAGCAGCACGCACAGGGGGCAGGGCGCAGATACGCAGTATTTT. Its protein is CASSTHRGQGADTQYF.

The chain has TRBV4-2 and TRBJ2-1, with no clear D. The germline V gene encodes CDR1 LGHNA and CDR2 YNFKEQ. The CDR3 covers 14 residues. V was shortened by 0 bases and J by 1 base, with 4 bases between the two germline ends. CDR3 DNA: TGTGCCAGCAGCCAAGAACGGTCCTACAATGAGCAGTTCTTC. Its protein product is CASSQERSYNEQFF.

The genes are TRBV15 and TRBJ1-4; the D gene is possibly TRBD1 (6 bases). Germline V CDR1 and CDR2: LNHNV, YYDKDF (reference sequence). Trimming removed 3 bases at V and 12 bases at J, with 14 bases between. The CDR3 totals 13 residues. The CDR3 sequence is CATSRDTGPELFF. Here the CDR3 DNA reads TGTGCCACCAGCAGGGACACAGGGCCAGAACTGTTTTTT. Supplemented by reference TRBV15 and TRBJ1-4, the full variable domain reads DAMVIQNPRYQVTQFGKPVTLSCSQTLNHNVMYWYQQKSSQAPKLLFHYYDKDFNNEADTPDNFQSRRPNTSFCFLDIRSPGLGDTAMYLCATSRDTGPELFFGSGTQLSVL.

The V call is TRBV18, the J call TRBJ1-1, with TRBD1 matching 9 bases. This CDR3 is 18 amino acids long. With 6 bases clipped from V and 0 bases from J, the junction kept 14 bases outside the gene matches. The germline gives CDR1 KGHSH, CDR2 LQKENI. For the CDR3, the DNA is TGTGCCAGCTCGGCCCGGACAGGGGCTTCTTTGGTGAACACTGAAGCTTTCTTT. Translating it yields CASSARTGASLVNTEAFF.

This sequence joins TRBV7-9 and TRBJ2-7; 11 bases map to TRBD2. Germline V lookup: CDR1 SEHNR, CDR2 FQNEAQ (reference sequence). Unmatched junction bases numbered 7, after V lost 5 bases and J lost 7 bases. CDR3 length equals 14 residues. The CDR3 DNA follows: TGTGCCAGCAGCACGGGACTAGCGGATAGGGAGCAGTACTTC. It encodes CASSTGLADREQYF.

This chain joins TRBV2 and TRBJ1-4; maybe TRBD1 (6 bases). From germline, CDR1 is SNHLY and CDR2 FYNNEI. Trimming took 6 bases from V and 0 from J, leaving 17 bases between them. The CDR3 covers 17 residues. The CDR3 sequence: CASSTTGPTTTNEKLFF. In DNA, the CDR3 is TGTGCCAGCAGCACGACAGGCCCTACGACAACTAATGAAAAACTGTTTTTT.

This sequence joins TRBV28 and TRBJ1-2; D remains ambiguous. V gave up 5 bases and J gave up 0 bases, with 19 bases separating them. Germline CDR1 MDHEN, CDR2 SYDVKM. The CDR3 loop spans 17 amino acids. This CDR3 is CASSTKSLGLANYGYTF. The CDR3 coding sequence is TGTGCCAGCAGTACTAAGAGCTTGGGTCTAGCTAACTATGGCTACACCTTC.

The V gene is TRBV5-1, the J gene TRBJ2-1; D is unresolved. This CDR3 region has 14 residues. V was clipped by 4 bases and J by 8 bases, with 16 bases between them. CDR1 SGHRS and CDR2 YFSETQ come from the germline V gene. The CDR3 bases are TGCGCCAGCAGCCCCCTAGAGGTGGGCCATGAGCAGTTCTTC. Its protein product is CASSPLEVGHEQFF.

The chain employs TRBV13 and TRBJ2-7; D is perhaps TRBD2 (6 bases). The CDR3 extends over 14 amino acids. With 0 bases removed from V and 4 bases from J, the gap between germline ends came to 10 bases. Germline CDR1 is PRHDT and CDR2 is FYEKMQ (reference sequence). The DNA for the CDR3 is TGTGCCAGCAGCTTAGGGTCTAGCGTTTACGAGCAGTACTTC. Translation: CASSLGSSVYEQYF.

This sequence joins TRBV29-1 and TRBJ2-2, with 7 positions matching TRBD1. The CDR3 is 15 amino acids. Trimming at V came to 0 bases and at J to 2 bases, leaving 3 bases not matched to a gene. Germline CDR1 reads SQVTM; CDR2 reads ANQGSEA. CDR3 DNA: TGCAGCGTTGAAGACGGGGACAGAAACACCGGGGAGCTGTTTTTT. This codes for CSVEDGDRNTGELFF.

The rearrangement joins TRBV18 to TRBJ1-2; unclear D gene. The germline gives CDR1 KGHSH, CDR2 LQKENI. The length of the CDR3 is 14 residues. Trimming took 6 bases from V and 6 from J, leaving 17 bases between them. The CDR3 sequence is CASSPTTPQDGYTF. The CDR3 coding sequence is TGTGCCAGCTCCCCGACTACCCCGCAGGATGGCTACACCTTC. The entire variable domain, with the rest obtained from reference TRBV18 and TRBJ1-2, is as follows: NAGVMQNPRHLVRRRGQEARLRCSPMKGHSHVYWYRQLPEEGLKFMVYLQKENIIDESGMPKERFSAEFPKEGPSILRIQQVVRGDSAAYFCASSPTTPQDGYTFGSGTRLTVV.

The CDR3 protein is CASSHPVSGVYEQYF. Here the CDR3 DNA reads TGTGCCAGCAGCCACCCAGTTAGCGGGGTTTACGAGCAGTACTTC. The chain joins TRBV5-6 to TRBJ2-7; the match to TRBD2 covers 8 bases. There are 15 residues in the CDR3. The J segment lost 4 bases and the V segment lost 4 bases, leaving 10 bases of the junction unmatched. The germline gives CDR1 SGHDT, CDR2 YYEEEE.

The CDR3 sequence is CASSLGMAGQETQYF. The CDR3 nucleotides are TGTGCCAGCAGCTTGGGGATGGCTGGCCAAGAGACCCAGTACTTC. The chain couples TRBV5-6 to TRBJ2-5; no firm D call. The length of the CDR3 is 15 residues. Germline assignment: CDR1 SGHDT and CDR2 YYEEEE. V shed 0 bases and J shed 1 base, with 10 bases lying between them. Combining the CDR3 with reference TRBV5-6 and TRBJ2-5 gives the whole variable domain DAGVTQSPTHLIKTRGQQVTLRCSPKSGHDTVSWYQQALGQGPQFIFQYYEEEERQRGNFPDRFSGHQFPNYSSELNVNALLLGDSALYLCASSLGMAGQETQYFGPGTRLLVL.

V and J are TRBV7-9 and TRBJ1-2; D may be TRBD1 (6 bases). This CDR3 contains 14 residues. Trimming left V 1 base short and J 1 base short, with 7 bases between. Germline V gene data show CDR1 as SEHNR and CDR2 as FQNEAQ (reference sequence). The CDR3 region has the DNA TGTGCCAGCAGCTTAGGGACAGTTAACTATGGCTACACCTTC. Translation: CASSLGTVNYGYTF.

This clone has just one count. The genes are TRBV27 and TRBJ2-3, with 9 bases fitting TRBD2. V was pared by 6 bases and J by 5 bases, with 12 bases of the junction left unmatched. Germline V lookup: CDR1 MNHEY, CDR2 SMNVEV (reference sequence). The CDR3 runs 16 residues. This chain's CDR3 is CASRTGTSNKLDTQYF. The DNA of the CDR3 is TGTGCCAGCAGGACCGGGACTAGCAATAAATTAGATACGCAGTATTTT.

This clone was counted once. V and J are TRBV9 and TRBJ2-1, with 7 bases fitting TRBD1. V lost 3 bases and J lost 10; bases outside the gene matches: 16. The germline CDR1 and CDR2 sequences are SGDLS and YYNGEE. This CDR3 is 16 amino acids long. The CDR3 reads CASSGTKTGADWEQFF. In DNA, the CDR3 is TGTGCCAGCAGCGGAACGAAAACAGGGGCCGATTGGGAGCAGTTCTTC.

The chain has TRBV11-2 and TRBJ2-1; the D gene is possibly TRBD2 (7 bases). In germline, CDR1 is SGHAT, CDR2 FQNNGV. The length of the CDR3 is 15 residues. Trimming took off 2 bases at V and 3 bases at J, with 11 bases between the two ends. The CDR3 sequence: CASSLRGGIYNEQFF. The CDR3 DNA is TGTGCCAGCAGCTTAAGGGGGGGGATCTACAATGAGCAGTTCTTC.

A single count supports this clone. The V call is TRBV29-1, the J call TRBJ2-1; 8 bases match TRBD2. Germline lookup yields CDR1 SQVTM and CDR2 ANQGSEA. CDR3 length: 12 residues. V was pared by 3 bases and J by 10 bases, with 5 bases of the junction left unmatched. The CDR3 coding sequence is TGCAGCGTTGAGGAGCGGGAGTACGAGCAGTTCTTC. This gives the protein CSVEEREYEQFF.

V gene TRBV19 combines with J gene TRBJ2-7, with no clear D. The CDR3 loop spans 16 amino acids. Trimming stripped 3 bases from V and 5 bases from J, with 20 bases between. The germline V gene encodes CDR1 LNHDA and CDR2 SQIVND (reference sequence). CDR3 coding DNA: TGTGCCAGTAGTATTACCTGGCCACCCCCGACCAACGAGCAGTACTTC. Protein product: CASSITWPPPTNEQYF.

This clone came up once. The rearrangement uses TRBV13 and TRBJ2-7, with D possibly being TRBD2 (6 bases). CDR1 is PRHDT and CDR2 is FYEKMQ in the germline V gene (reference sequence). CDR3 length: 14 residues. With 5 bases removed from V and 6 bases from J, the gap between germline ends came to 17 bases. The CDR3: CASSPHRELFEQYF. CDR3 nucleotide sequence: TGTGCCAGCAGCCCCCACCGGGAGTTGTTCGAGCAGTACTTC. The full variable domain, its missing parts supplied by reference TRBV13 and TRBJ2-7, is AAGVIQSPRHLIKEKRETATLKCYPIPRHDTVYWYQQGPGQDPQFLISFYEKMQSDKGSIPDRFSAQQFSDYHSELNMSSLELGDSALYFCASSPHRELFEQYFGPGTRLTVT.

This chain links TRBV5-3 with TRBJ2-1; 8 bases are shared with TRBD1. TRBV5-3 is reported as an ORF; its role is uncertain. The CDR3 consists of 14 residues. The junction had 8 bases not matched to a gene; V was cut back by 4 bases and J by 8 bases. CDR3 protein: CARSDRQGCDEQFF. The CDR3 bases are TGTGCCAGAAGCGATCGACAGGGGTGCGATGAGCAGTTCTTC.

The chain carries TRBV6-5 and TRBJ1-1; D is perhaps TRBD1 (6 bases). CDR1 is MNHEY and CDR2 is SVGAGI in the germline V gene. Trimming removed 2 bases from V and 2 bases from J, with 12 bases in between. The CDR3 sequence is 15 residues long. The CDR3: CASSYRGTSNTEAFF. The CDR3 bases are TGTGCCAGCAGTTACCGTGGGACATCTAACACTGAAGCTTTCTTT.

The V gene is TRBV5-1, the J gene TRBJ2-7; tentative D call: TRBD1 (6 bases). The CDR3 is 13 residues long. V shed 4 bases and J shed 9 bases, with 17 bases lying between them. Germline assignment: CDR1 SGHRS and CDR2 YFSETQ. CDR3 sequence (DNA): TGCGCCAGCAGCCCCGTGACAGGAGATCCGCAGTACTTC. It codes for CASSPVTGDPQYF. Filled out from reference TRBV5-1 and TRBJ2-7, the complete variable domain reads KAGVTQTPRYLIKTRGQQVTLSCSPISGHRSVSWYQQTPGQGLQFLFEYFSETQRNKGNFPGRFSGRQFSNSRSEMNVSTLELGDSALYLCASSPVTGDPQYFGPGTRLTVT.

This chain uses TRBV30 with TRBJ2-5; 13 bases match TRBD2. This CDR3 spans 18 amino acids. Trimming at V came to 2 bases and at J to 5 bases, leaving 14 bases not matched to a gene. In germline, CDR1 is GTSNPN, CDR2 SVGIG (reference sequence). The CDR3 here is CAWSFHSGTSGEWETQYF. The CDR3 DNA sequence: TGTGCCTGGAGTTTCCATTCCGGGACTAGCGGGGAATGGGAGACCCAGTACTTC.

V is TRBV6-1 and J is TRBJ1-2; maybe TRBD1 (5 bases). Germline lookup yields CDR1 MNHNS and CDR2 SASEGT. CDR3 size: 15 residues. V dropped 3 bases and J dropped 3 bases, with 14 bases sitting between them. CDR3 sequence: CASSEAVRADYGYTF. CDR3 DNA: TGTGCCAGCAGTGAGGCGGTCAGGGCCGACTATGGCTACACCTTC.

This clone was detected once. This sequence joins TRBV4-1 and TRBJ2-3, with no clear D. Germline loops: CDR1 MGHRA, CDR2 YSYEKL. V was shortened by 1 base and J by 2 bases, with 10 bases between the two germline ends. The CDR3 is 15 residues long. CDR3 in DNA: TGCGCCAGCAGCCAAGTTGCAGGAGCCACAGATACGCAGTATTTT. It yields the protein CASSQVAGATDTQYF.